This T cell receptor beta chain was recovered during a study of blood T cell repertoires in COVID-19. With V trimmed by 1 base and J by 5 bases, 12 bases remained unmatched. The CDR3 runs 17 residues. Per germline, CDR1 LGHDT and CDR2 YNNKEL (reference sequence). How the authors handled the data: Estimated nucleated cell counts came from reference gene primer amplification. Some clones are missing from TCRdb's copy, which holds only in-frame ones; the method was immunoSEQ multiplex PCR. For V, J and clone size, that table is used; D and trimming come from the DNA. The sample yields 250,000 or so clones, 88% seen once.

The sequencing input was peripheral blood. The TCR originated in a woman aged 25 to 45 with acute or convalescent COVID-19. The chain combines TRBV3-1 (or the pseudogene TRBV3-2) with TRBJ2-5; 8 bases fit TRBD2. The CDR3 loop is CASSQGAGGRAGETQYF. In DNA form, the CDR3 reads TGTGCCAGCAGCCAAGGGGCGGGAGGTAGGGCCGGGGAGACCCAGTACTTC.